Below, 10 T cell receptor beta chains from the same sample are listed, as sequenced in a study of CD8 T cells in Susac syndrome. The RNA, about 0.5 to 1 ug, was put through reverse transcription using random hexamers. TCRdb independently ran MiXCR on the immunoSEQ multiplex PCR reads; one entry per CDR3 protein. Of about 150,000 distinct CDR3 sequences in the sample, approximately 95% were seen once. Material: CD8+ T cells from PBMCs. The receptors shown here come from a human donor with Susac syndrome.

The J gene is TRBJ2-6, the V gene TRBV5-1, with no clear D. This CDR3 has 15 amino acids. Trimming cost V 0 bases and J 1 base, with 5 bases left between them. Germline values: CDR1 SGHRS, CDR2 YFSETQ. The CDR3 coding sequence is TGCGCCAGCAGCTTGGTGGGGTCTGGGGCCAACGTCCTGACTTTC. It specifies CASSLVGSGANVLTF.

The CDR3, as DNA: TGTGCCAGTACCAAGCGGGAGGGCCCAGATACGCAGTATTTT. Translation: CASTKREGPDTQYF. J is TRBJ2-3 and V is TRBV19; 10 bases map to TRBD2. Germline CDR1 and CDR2: LNHDA and SQIVND (reference sequence). V dropped 7 bases and J dropped 4; count of bases not matched to a gene: 5. The length of the CDR3 is 14 residues.

This clonotype was seen a single time. The chain recombines TRBV6-5 with TRBJ2-1; a possible D gene is TRBD1 (6 bases). The CDR3 extends over 12 amino acids. In germline, CDR1 is MNHEY, CDR2 SVGAGI. The germline V and J ends were trimmed by 4 bases and 6 bases, with 7 bases remaining between them. Written as DNA, the CDR3 is TGTGCCAGCAGTTCGACAGGCAATGAGCAGTTCTTC. Translating gives CASSSTGNEQFF.

The rearrangement joins TRBV6-1 to TRBJ2-2; D ambiguous. This CDR3 has 10 residues. The germline gives CDR1 MNHNS, CDR2 SASEGT. V lost 5 bases, J lost 10 bases, and 5 bases lay in between. The CDR3 DNA follows: TGTGCCAGCAGTTACCCGGAGCTGTTTTTT. Translated: CASSYPELFF.

This chain connects TRBV5-1 to TRBJ2-5; 8 bases align to TRBD2. The V gene's germline CDR1 is SGHRS and CDR2 YFSETQ. J gave up 4 bases and V 1 base, and 9 bases lay outside the gene matches. This CDR3 comprises 16 residues. CDR3 residues: CASSLIRSGSGETQYF. The CDR3 DNA follows: TGCGCCAGCAGCTTGATACGAAGCGGGAGTGGAGAGACCCAGTACTTC.

This clonotype occurred once. The chain employs TRBV7-6 and TRBJ2-1; D is uncertain. The V and J ends lost 2 bases and 5 bases respectively, with 10 bases between them. This CDR3 is built from 14 residues. In germline, CDR1 is SGHVS, CDR2 FNYEAQ. CDR3 sequence: CASSLFGENNEQFF. DNA for the CDR3: TGTGCCAGCAGCTTATTCGGCGAGAACAATGAGCAGTTCTTC.

This sequence joins TRBV7-6 and TRBJ1-1, with a weak D call TRBD1 (5 bases). The CDR3 sequence is 12 residues long. Germline assignment: CDR1 SGHVS and CDR2 FNYEAQ. V lost 5 bases and J 8 bases, leaving 12 bases between the germline ends. The CDR3 reads CASSARGMEAFF. The CDR3 DNA follows: TGTGCCAGCAGCGCGCGGGGGATGGAAGCTTTCTTT.

The chain links TRBV16 to TRBJ2-1, with D unclear. The CDR3 totals 13 residues. Trimming took off 7 bases at V and 4 bases at J, with 11 bases between the two ends. Germline V gene data show CDR1 as KGHSY and CDR2 as FQNENV. The CDR3 sequence: CASTELSYNEQFF. The CDR3 DNA reads TGTGCCAGCACCGAGCTGAGTTACAATGAGCAGTTCTTC. The complete variable domain, with remaining parts taken from reference TRBV16 and TRBJ2-1, reads GEEVAQTPKHLVRGEGQKAKLYCAPIKGHSYVFWYQQVLKNEFKFLISFQNENVFDETGMPKERFSAKCLPNSPCSLEIQATKLEDSAVYFCASTELSYNEQFFGPGTRLTVL.

The chain is built from TRBV29-1 and TRBJ1-2; D is unclear. The CDR3 spans 12 residues. Per the germline V gene, CDR1 is SQVTM and CDR2 is ANQGSEA. V dropped 3 bases and J dropped 7 bases, with 12 bases sitting between them. The CDR3 nucleotides are TGCAGCGTTGAGCCCAATAATGCTGGCTACACCTTC. Protein product: CSVEPNNAGYTF. The whole variable domain, filled in from reference TRBV29-1 and TRBJ1-2, reads SAVISQKPSRDICQRGTSLTIQCQVDSQVTMMFWYRQQPGQSLTLIATANQGSEATYESGFVIDKFPISRPNLTFSTLTVSNMSPEDSSIYLCSVEPNNAGYTFGSGTRLTVV.

The V and J genes are TRBV27 and TRBJ2-5; no reliable D call. This CDR3 is built from 14 residues. V was cut by 6 bases and J by 4 bases, with 15 bases left in between. Looked up from germline, CDR1 is MNHEY and CDR2 is SMNVEV (reference sequence). As DNA, the CDR3 is TGTGCCAGCAGCCCATTATCTGGTCGAGAGACCCAGTACTTC. Amino acid sequence: CASSPLSGRETQYF.